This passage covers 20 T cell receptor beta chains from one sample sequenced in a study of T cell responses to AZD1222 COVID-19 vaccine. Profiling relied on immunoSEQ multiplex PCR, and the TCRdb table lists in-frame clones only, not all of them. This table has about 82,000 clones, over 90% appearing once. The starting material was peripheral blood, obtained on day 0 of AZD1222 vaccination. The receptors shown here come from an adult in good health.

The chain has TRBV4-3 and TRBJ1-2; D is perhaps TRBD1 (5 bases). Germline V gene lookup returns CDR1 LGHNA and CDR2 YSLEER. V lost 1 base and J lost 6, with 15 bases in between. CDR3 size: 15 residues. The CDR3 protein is CASSQGGARENGYTF. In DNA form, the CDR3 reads TGCGCCAGCAGCCAAGGCGGTGCCAGGGAAAATGGCTACACCTTC.

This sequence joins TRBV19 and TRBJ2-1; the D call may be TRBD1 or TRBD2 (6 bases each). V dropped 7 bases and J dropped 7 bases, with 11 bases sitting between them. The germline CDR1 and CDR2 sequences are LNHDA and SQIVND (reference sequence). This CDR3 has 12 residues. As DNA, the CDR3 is TGTGCCAGTAACACAGGGAGGAATGAGCAGTTCTTC. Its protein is CASNTGRNEQFF.

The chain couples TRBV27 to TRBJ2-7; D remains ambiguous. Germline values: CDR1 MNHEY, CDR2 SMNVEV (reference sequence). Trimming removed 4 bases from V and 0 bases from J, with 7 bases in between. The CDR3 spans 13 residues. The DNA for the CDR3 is TGTGCCAGCAGTTACGGGTACTCCTACGAGCAGTACTTC. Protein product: CASSYGYSYEQYF.

The CDR3 here is CASSLEGGNTIYF. CDR3 DNA sequence: TGCGCCAGCAGCTTGGAGGGGGGGAACACCATATATTTT. The J gene is TRBJ1-3, the V gene TRBV5-1; D perhaps matches TRBD1 (6 bases). In germline, CDR1 is SGHRS, CDR2 YFSETQ. The CDR3 sequence is 13 residues long. Trimming removed 0 bases from V and 7 bases from J, with 8 bases in between.

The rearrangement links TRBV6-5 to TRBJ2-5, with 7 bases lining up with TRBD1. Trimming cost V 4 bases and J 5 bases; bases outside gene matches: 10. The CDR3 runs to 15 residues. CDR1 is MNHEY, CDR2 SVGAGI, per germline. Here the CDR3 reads CASSSTGAARETQYF. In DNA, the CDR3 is TGTGCCAGCAGTTCCACAGGGGCGGCAAGGGAGACCCAGTACTTC.

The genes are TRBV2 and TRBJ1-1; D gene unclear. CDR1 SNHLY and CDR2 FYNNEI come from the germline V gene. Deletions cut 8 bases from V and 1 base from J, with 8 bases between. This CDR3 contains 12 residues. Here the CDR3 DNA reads TGTGCCAGCCAGCGAGAGAACACTGAAGCTTTCTTT. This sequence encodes CASQRENTEAFF.

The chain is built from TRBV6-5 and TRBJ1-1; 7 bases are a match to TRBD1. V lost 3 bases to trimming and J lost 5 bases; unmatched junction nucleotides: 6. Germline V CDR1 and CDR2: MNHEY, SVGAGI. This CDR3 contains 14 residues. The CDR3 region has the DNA TGTGCCAGCAGTTATGGACAGGACCGTACTGAAGCTTTCTTT. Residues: CASSYGQDRTEAFF.

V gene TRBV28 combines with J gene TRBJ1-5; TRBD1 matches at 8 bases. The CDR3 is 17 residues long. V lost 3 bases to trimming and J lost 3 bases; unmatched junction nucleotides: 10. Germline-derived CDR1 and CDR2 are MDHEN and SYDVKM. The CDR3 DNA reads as TGTGCCAGCAGTTTCCATCGGGGACAGGCCCACAATCAGCCCCAGCATTTT. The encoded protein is CASSFHRGQAHNQPQHF.

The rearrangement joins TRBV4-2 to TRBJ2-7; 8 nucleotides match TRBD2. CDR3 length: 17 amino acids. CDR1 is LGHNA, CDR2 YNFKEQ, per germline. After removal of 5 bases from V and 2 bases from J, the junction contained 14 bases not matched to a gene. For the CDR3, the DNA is TGTGCCAGCAGCGAAGGGGCGGGAGCGGGGGACGCCTACGAGCAGTACTTC. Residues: CASSEGAGAGDAYEQYF.

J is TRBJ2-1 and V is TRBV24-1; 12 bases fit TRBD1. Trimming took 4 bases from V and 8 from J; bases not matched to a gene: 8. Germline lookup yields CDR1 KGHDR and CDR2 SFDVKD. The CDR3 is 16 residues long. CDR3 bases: TGTGCCACCAGTGACGTCGGGACAGGGGGCTTCCATGAGCAGTTCTTC. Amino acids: CATSDVGTGGFHEQFF.

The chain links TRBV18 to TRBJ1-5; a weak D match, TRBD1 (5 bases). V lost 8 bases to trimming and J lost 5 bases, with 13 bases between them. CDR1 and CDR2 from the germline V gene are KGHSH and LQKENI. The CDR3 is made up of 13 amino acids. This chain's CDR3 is CASASGSDQPQHF. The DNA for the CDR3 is TGTGCCAGCGCCTCAGGGTCGGATCAGCCCCAGCATTTT.

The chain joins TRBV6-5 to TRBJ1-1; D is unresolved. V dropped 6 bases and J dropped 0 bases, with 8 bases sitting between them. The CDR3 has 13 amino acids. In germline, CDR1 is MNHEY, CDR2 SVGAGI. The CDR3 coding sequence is TGTGCCAGCAGGGAGGGTTTGAACACTGAAGCTTTCTTT. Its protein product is CASREGLNTEAFF.

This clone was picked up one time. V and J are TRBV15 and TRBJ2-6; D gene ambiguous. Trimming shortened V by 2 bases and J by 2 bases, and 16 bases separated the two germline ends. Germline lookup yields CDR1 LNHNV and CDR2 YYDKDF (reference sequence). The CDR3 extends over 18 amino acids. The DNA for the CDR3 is TGTGCCACCAGCAGAAACCTCCTTCGGGCTACTGGGGCCAACGTCCTGACTTTC. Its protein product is CATSRNLLRATGANVLTF.

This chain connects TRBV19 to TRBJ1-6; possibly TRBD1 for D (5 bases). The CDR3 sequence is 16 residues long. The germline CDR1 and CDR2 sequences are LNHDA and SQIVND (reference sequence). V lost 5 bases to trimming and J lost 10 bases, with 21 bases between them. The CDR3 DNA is TGTGCCAGTAGTCTCAGCTTCCAGGGAGGAACGTCACCCCTCCACTTT. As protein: CASSLSFQGGTSPLHF.

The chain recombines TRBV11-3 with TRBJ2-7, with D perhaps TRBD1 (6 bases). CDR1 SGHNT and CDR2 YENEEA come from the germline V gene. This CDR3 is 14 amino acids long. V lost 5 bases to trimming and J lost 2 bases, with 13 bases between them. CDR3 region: CASSPGAGAYEQYF. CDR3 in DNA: TGTGCCAGCAGCCCAGGGGCGGGTGCCTACGAGCAGTACTTC.

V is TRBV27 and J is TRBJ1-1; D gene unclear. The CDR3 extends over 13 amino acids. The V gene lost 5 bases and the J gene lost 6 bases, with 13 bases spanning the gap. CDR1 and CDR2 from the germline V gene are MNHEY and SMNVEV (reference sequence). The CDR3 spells CASSPHSSAEAFF. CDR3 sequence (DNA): TGTGCCAGCAGTCCCCACTCATCGGCTGAAGCTTTCTTT.

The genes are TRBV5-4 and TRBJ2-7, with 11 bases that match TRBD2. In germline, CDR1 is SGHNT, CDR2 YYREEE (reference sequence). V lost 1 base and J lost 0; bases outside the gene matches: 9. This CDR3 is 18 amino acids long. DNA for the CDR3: TGTGCCAGCAGCTTGTCGGCTAGCGGGGGGCCCCTCTCCTACGAGCAGTACTTC. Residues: CASSLSASGGPLSYEQYF.

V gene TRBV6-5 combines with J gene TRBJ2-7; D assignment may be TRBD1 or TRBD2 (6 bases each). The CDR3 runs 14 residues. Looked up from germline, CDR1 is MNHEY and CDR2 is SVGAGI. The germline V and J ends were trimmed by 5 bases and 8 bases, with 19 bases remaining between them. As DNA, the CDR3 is TGTGCCAGCAGTACCCTCGGGGGCCGGGTGAAGCAGTACTTC. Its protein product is CASSTLGGRVKQYF.

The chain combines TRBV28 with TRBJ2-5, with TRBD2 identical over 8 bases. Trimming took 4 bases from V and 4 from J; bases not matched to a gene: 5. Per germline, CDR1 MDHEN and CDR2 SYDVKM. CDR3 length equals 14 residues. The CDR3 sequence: CASSWIGGGETQYF. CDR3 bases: TGTGCCAGCAGTTGGATCGGGGGGGGAGAGACCCAGTACTTC. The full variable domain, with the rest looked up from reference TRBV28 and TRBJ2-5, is DVKVTQSSRYLVKRTGEKVFLECVQDMDHENMFWYRQDPGLGLRLIYFSYDVKMKEKGDIPEGYSVSREKKERFSLILESASTNQTSMYLCASSWIGGGETQYFGPGTRLLVL.

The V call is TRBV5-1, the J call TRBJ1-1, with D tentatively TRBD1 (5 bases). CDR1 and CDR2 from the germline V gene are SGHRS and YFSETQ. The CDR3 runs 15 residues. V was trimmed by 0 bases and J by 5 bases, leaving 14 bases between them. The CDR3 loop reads CASSLAGPWGTEAFF. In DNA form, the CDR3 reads TGCGCCAGCAGCTTGGCGGGGCCCTGGGGAACTGAAGCTTTCTTT.